The 20 T cell receptor beta chains reported below all come from one sample, sequenced in a study of blood T cell repertoires in COVID-19. Libraries were prepared by immunoSEQ multiplex PCR; TCRdb keeps only in-frame clonotypes and omits some of them. The sample comprises about 320,000 clones, roughly nine tenths of which are singletons, and around 4.2% rests with the top ten. Sequencing was done on a sample of PBMCs or T cells enriched from blood (not recorded which). These TCRs come from a woman aged 30 to 39 who had been exposed to COVID-19.

This clone was seen more than once but under ten times. This chain links TRBV7-8 with TRBJ1-1, with 8 bases matching TRBD1. The CDR3 runs to 15 residues. After removal of 5 bases from V and 2 bases from J, the junction contained 7 bases not matched to a gene. CDR1 is SGHVS and CDR2 is FQNEAQ in the germline V gene. CDR3 residues: CASSRTTGVNTEAFF. CDR3 nucleotides: TGTGCCAGCAGCCGAACGACAGGGGTCAACACTGAAGCTTTCTTT. Full variable domain (outside the CDR3, taken from reference TRBV7-8 and TRBJ1-1): GAGVSQSPRYKVAKRGQDVALRCDPISGHVSLFWYQQALGQGPEFLTYFQNEAQLDKSGLPSDRFFAERPEGSVSTLKIQRTQQEDSAVYLCASSRTTGVNTEAFFGQGTRLTVV.

The J gene is TRBJ2-7, the V gene TRBV11-2, with 7 nucleotides matching TRBD1. V was clipped by 5 bases and J by 5 bases; unmatched bases: 6. There are 13 residues in the CDR3. Germline CDR1 and CDR2: SGHAT and FQNNGV. CDR3 bases: TGTGCCAGCAGCCTCGACAGGGATCACGAGCAGTACTTC. This encodes CASSLDRDHEQYF.

Only a few counts were recorded for this clone. The CDR3, as DNA: TGTGCCAGCAGACATATGGACAGGGGAGGAGAACATTTT. It codes for CASRHMDRGGEHF. The chain has TRBV6-5 and TRBJ1-5; 9 nucleotides agree with TRBD1. In germline, CDR1 is MNHEY, CDR2 SVGAGI. CDR3 length: 13 amino acids. V shed 6 bases, J shed 16 bases, and the junction held 13 bases outside the gene matches.

The genes are TRBV15 and TRBJ1-2, with a possible D match to TRBD1 (5 bases). There are 13 residues in the CDR3. CDR1 is LNHNV, CDR2 YYDKDF, per germline (reference sequence). The V end was cut by 6 bases, the J end by 6 bases, with 14 bases between. The CDR3 loop reads CATSLGQGNGYTF. CDR3 coding DNA: TGTGCCACCAGTCTCGGTCAGGGCAATGGCTACACCTTC.

The rearrangement links TRBV20-1 to TRBJ1-4; tentatively, D is TRBD1 (5 bases). CDR1 and CDR2 (germline): DFQATT, SNEGSKA (reference sequence). The CDR3 extends over 11 amino acids. V was cut by 6 bases and J by 6 bases, with 8 bases left in between. The CDR3 loop reads CSAGRDEKLFF. CDR3 DNA: TGCAGTGCGGGCAGGGATGAAAAACTGTTTTTT.

This rearrangement joins TRBV10-3 to TRBJ1-2, with TRBD1 as a possible D gene (6 bases). Trimming stripped 3 bases from V and 5 bases from J, with 16 bases between. CDR3 length: 15 residues. Germline CDR1 ENHRY, CDR2 SYGVKD. Written as DNA, the CDR3 is TGTGCCATCAGTGACATAATACGACAGGAGTATGGCTACACCTTC. It specifies CAISDIIRQEYGYTF.

This chain uses TRBV5-1 with TRBJ1-5, with TRBD1 matching over 10 bases. Germline CDR1 reads SGHRS; CDR2 reads YFSETQ. The CDR3 contains 17 residues. Trimming at V came to 0 bases and at J to 2 bases, leaving 5 bases not matched to a gene. The CDR3 coding sequence is TGCGCCAGCAGCTTGGCCCCCGGACAGGGGGGCAATCAGCCCCAGCATTTT. Translated, it gives CASSLAPGQGGNQPQHF.

In its sample, this clone was seen once. The chain recombines TRBV4-1 with TRBJ1-1, with 9 bases fitting TRBD1. Germline values: CDR1 MGHRA, CDR2 YSYEKL. Losses at the gene ends were 3 bases for V and 5 bases for J; bases not matched to a gene: 10. CDR3 length: 16 amino acids. The CDR3: CASSHYFGTGITEAFF. The CDR3, as DNA: TGCGCCAGCAGCCACTACTTTGGGACAGGGATAACTGAAGCTTTCTTT.

The chain combines TRBV3-1 (or the pseudogene TRBV3-2) with TRBJ1-3, with D perhaps matching TRBD1 (5 bases). Trimming removed 1 base at V and 5 bases at J, with 9 bases between. The CDR3 extends over 14 amino acids. Germline V lookup: CDR1 LGHDT, CDR2 YNNKEL (reference sequence). DNA of the CDR3: TGTGCCAGCAGCCAAGGTGCAGGGAGAAACACCATATATTTT. Residues: CASSQGAGRNTIYF.

The chain combines TRBV6-5 with TRBJ1-6; weak D call: TRBD1 (6 bases). Per germline, CDR1 MNHEY and CDR2 SVGAGI. The ends were cut back, 8 bases at V and 5 bases at J, with 16 bases in the middle. The CDR3 runs 15 residues. CDR3 region: CASGDGQLNNSPLHF. The CDR3 region has the DNA TGTGCCAGCGGAGACGGACAGCTCAATAATTCACCCCTCCACTTT.

The rearrangement links TRBV29-1 to TRBJ1-5, with 10 bases aligning to TRBD1. The CDR3 has 15 amino acids. Germline CDR1 SQVTM, CDR2 ANQGSEA. V lost 1 base and J lost 7; bases outside the gene matches: 7. This CDR3 reads CSVEVGGQGRQPQHF. CDR3 nucleotide sequence: TGCAGCGTTGAAGTAGGGGGACAGGGGAGGCAGCCCCAGCATTTT.

This chain uses TRBV6-2 or TRBV6-3 with TRBJ2-2; D perhaps matches TRBD1 (5 bases). V was cut by 6 bases and J by 3 bases, with 11 bases left in between. The length of the CDR3 is 14 residues. In germline, CDR1 is MNHEY, CDR2 SVGEGT. CDR3 sequence: CASSLGADTGELFF. CDR3 bases: TGTGCCAGCAGCCTTGGGGCGGACACCGGGGAGCTGTTTTTT.

The chain recombines TRBV11-3 with TRBJ2-1, with 10 bases identical to TRBD1. V shed 5 bases and J 6 bases; nucleotides not matched to a gene: 4. The CDR3 spans 14 residues. The germline gives CDR1 SGHNT, CDR2 YENEEA. CDR3 sequence: CASSPDRGRNEQFF. The CDR3 region has the DNA TGTGCCAGCAGCCCCGACAGGGGGCGCAATGAGCAGTTCTTC.

The CDR3 sequence: CASHRNRANTEAFF. The CDR3 bases are TGTGCCAGCCACCGAAACAGGGCTAACACTGAAGCTTTCTTT. This chain connects TRBV6-5 to TRBJ1-1; D perhaps matches TRBD1 (6 bases). In germline, CDR1 is MNHEY, CDR2 SVGAGI. V was cut by 8 bases and J by 2 bases, with 15 bases left in between. The CDR3 extends over 14 amino acids.

V is TRBV5-1 and J is TRBJ1-3; TRBD1 is a possible D gene (5 bases). The CDR3 runs to 18 residues. The germline CDR1 and CDR2 sequences are SGHRS and YFSETQ. Trimming took 0 bases from V and 0 from J, leaving 16 bases between them. CDR3 in amino acids: CASSLAGGILSSGNTIYF. In DNA form, the CDR3 reads TGCGCCAGCAGCTTGGCCGGGGGGATCCTTTCCTCTGGAAACACCATATATTTT.

The chain recombines TRBV7-2 with TRBJ2-2; D not certain. The CDR3 consists of 14 residues. Trimming removed 0 bases at V and 3 bases at J, with 5 bases between. In germline, CDR1 is SGHTA, CDR2 FQGNSA. CDR3 loop: CASSLARHTGELFF. The CDR3 DNA sequence: TGTGCCAGCAGCTTAGCCAGGCACACCGGGGAGCTGTTTTTT.

The chain joins TRBV24-1 to TRBJ2-1; a possible D gene is TRBD1 (5 bases). Germline V CDR1 and CDR2: KGHDR, SFDVKD. The CDR3 extends over 13 amino acids. Trimming pared 7 bases from V and 4 bases from J, leaving 10 bases between. Here the CDR3 reads CATRVGQYNEQFF. Here the CDR3 DNA reads TGTGCCACCAGGGTGGGGCAGTACAATGAGCAGTTCTTC.

The chain uses TRBV6-5 and TRBJ2-3; TRBD2 might be the D (5 bases). The V end was cut by 2 bases, the J end by 4 bases, with 13 bases between. The CDR3 has 15 residues. CDR1 is MNHEY, CDR2 SVGAGI, per germline. The CDR3 spells CASSYTVGVPDTQYF. The CDR3 coding sequence is TGTGCCAGCAGTTACACGGTGGGAGTCCCAGATACGCAGTATTTT.

In its sample, this clone was seen once. The J gene is TRBJ1-5, the V gene TRBV7-2; D unresolved. V gave up 1 base and J gave up 6 bases, with 13 bases separating them. This CDR3 has 15 amino acids. Germline V gene lookup returns CDR1 SGHTA and CDR2 FQGNSA. The CDR3 reads CASSLVEGSTQPQHF. In DNA form, the CDR3 reads TGTGCCAGCAGCTTAGTAGAGGGATCGACTCAGCCCCAGCATTTT.

The V call is TRBV7-8, the J call TRBJ1-5; D remains unclear. The ends were cut back, 3 bases at V and 2 bases at J, with 8 bases in the middle. The CDR3 spans 14 residues. Germline lookup yields CDR1 SGHVS and CDR2 FQNEAQ. CDR3 residues: CASSFLEGNQPQHF. CDR3 sequence (DNA): TGTGCCAGCAGCTTTCTGGAGGGCAATCAGCCCCAGCATTTT.